This section outlines one T cell receptor (beta chain) sequence together with its context. This entry is derived from a study of technical replicates of blood from several donors. Sequencing used immunoSEQ multiplex PCR; TCRdb keeps in-frame clones, though not all of them. This sample has tens of thousands of clones, with around 90% found just once. The CDR3 length is 13 residues. Trimming took off 3 bases at V and 5 bases at J, with 10 bases between the two ends. CDR1 and CDR2 from the germline V gene are WNHNN and SYGVQD (reference sequence). This sequence originates from a human donor in good health. The sample comprised T cells isolated from PBMCs. V usage is TRBV10-1 and J usage is TRBJ1-1; weak D call: TRBD1 (5 bases). The CDR3 region is CASSEWGETEAFF. CDR3 sequence (DNA): TGCGCCAGCAGTGAATGGGGGGAGACTGAAGCTTTCTTT.